Listed here is a single T cell receptor (beta chain). The antigen is undetermined. Germline assignment: CDR1 ENHRY and CDR2 SYGVKD. This CDR3 is built from 14 residues. Trimming cost V 8 bases and J 7 bases, with 21 bases left between them. These data originate in a study of chemoradiotherapy in HPV16-positive cancers. Turning to the study itself: Two HPV16-positive patients' cells yielded candidate HPV-specific clones and common motifs. General study points: Candidate HPV-specific clones and E7-related TCR motifs grew in tumor during treatment.

Samples were taken several times over chemoradiotherapy. Repertoires were generated with immunoSEQ multiplex PCR, while TCRdb's copy carries only in-frame clones and drops some. The sample shows some 900 clones, 70% to 90% of them seen only once. The V call is TRBV10-3, the J call TRBJ2-7; perhaps TRBD1 as D (9 bases). The starting material was tumor tissue, obtained from a patient who underwent chemoradiotherapy. This TCR was sampled from a human donor with HPV-associated anogenital cancer. The chain's CDR3 is CAIRAGDRVLEQYF. The CDR3 region has the DNA TGTGCCATCCGAGCGGGGGACAGGGTGCTTGAGCAGTACTTC.